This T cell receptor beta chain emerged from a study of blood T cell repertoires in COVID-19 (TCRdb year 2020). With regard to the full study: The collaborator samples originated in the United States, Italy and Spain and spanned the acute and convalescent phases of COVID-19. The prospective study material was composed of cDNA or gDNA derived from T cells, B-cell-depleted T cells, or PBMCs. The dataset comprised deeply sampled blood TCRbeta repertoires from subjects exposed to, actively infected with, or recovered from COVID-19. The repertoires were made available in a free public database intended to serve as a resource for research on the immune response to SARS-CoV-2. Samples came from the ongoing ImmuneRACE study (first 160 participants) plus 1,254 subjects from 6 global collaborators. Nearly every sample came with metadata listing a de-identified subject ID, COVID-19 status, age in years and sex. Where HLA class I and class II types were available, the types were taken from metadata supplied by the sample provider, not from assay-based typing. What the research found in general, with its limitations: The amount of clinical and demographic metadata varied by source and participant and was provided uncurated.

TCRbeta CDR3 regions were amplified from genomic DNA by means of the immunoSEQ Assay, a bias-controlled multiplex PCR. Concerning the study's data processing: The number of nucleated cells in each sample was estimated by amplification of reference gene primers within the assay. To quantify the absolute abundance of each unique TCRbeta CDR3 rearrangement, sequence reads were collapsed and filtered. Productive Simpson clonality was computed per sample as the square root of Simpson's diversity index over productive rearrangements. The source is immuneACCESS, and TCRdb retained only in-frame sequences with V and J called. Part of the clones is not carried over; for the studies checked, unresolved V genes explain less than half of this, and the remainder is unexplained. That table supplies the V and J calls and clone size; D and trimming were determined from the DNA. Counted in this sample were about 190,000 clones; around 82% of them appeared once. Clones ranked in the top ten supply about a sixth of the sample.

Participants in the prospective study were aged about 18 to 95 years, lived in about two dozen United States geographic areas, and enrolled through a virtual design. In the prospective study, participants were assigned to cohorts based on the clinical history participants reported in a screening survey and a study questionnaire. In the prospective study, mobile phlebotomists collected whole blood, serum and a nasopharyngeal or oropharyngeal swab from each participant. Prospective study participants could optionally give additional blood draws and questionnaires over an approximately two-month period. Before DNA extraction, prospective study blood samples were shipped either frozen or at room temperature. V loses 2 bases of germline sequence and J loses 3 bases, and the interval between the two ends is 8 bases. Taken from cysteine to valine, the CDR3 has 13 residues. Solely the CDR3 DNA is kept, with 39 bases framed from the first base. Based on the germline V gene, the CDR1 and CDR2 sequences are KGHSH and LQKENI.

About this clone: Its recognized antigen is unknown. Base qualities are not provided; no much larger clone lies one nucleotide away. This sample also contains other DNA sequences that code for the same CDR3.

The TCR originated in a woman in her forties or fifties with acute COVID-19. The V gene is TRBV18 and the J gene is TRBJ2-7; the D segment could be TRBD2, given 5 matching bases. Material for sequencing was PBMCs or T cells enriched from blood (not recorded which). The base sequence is TGTGCCAGCTCACCAACGGGGAACTACGAGCAGTACGTC. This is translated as CASSPTGNYEQYV.